This T cell receptor beta chain comes out of a study of early T cells in non-severe SARS-CoV-2 infection. Deletions cut 3 bases from V and 0 bases from J, with 9 bases between. The CDR3 is made up of 14 amino acids. CDR1 SEHNR and CDR2 FQNEAQ come from the germline V gene (reference sequence). Researchers attached unique molecular identifiers to individual cDNA molecules. TCRdb fed the 5' RACE reads into MiXCR, producing one record per CDR3 protein. The sample lists 40,000 to 65,000 distinct CDR3 sequences; over 7.5% were seen once. This chain joins TRBV7-9 and TRBJ2-7; D unclear. This clonotype was sampled from an adult who was a healthcare worker with PCR-confirmed SARS-CoV-2 infection or an uninfected control (not recorded which). Sequenced material: whole blood. CDR3 DNA: TGTGCCAGCAGCTTGGTAGAGAGCTCCTACGAGCAGTACTTC. This encodes CASSLVESSYEQYF.